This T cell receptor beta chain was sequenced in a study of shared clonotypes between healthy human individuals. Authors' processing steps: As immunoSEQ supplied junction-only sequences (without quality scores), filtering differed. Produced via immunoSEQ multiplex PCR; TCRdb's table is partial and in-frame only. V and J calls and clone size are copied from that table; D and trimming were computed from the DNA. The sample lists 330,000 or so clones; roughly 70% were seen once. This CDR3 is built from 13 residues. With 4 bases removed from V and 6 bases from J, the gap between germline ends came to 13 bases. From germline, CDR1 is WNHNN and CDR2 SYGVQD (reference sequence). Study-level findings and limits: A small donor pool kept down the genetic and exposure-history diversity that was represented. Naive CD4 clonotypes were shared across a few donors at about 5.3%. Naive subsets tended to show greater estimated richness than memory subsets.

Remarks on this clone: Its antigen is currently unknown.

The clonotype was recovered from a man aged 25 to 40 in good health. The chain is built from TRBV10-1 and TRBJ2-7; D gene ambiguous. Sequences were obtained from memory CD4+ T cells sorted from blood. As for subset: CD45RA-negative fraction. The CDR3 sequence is CASSVLPTAEQYF. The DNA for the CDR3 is TGCGCCAGCAGTGTTCTGCCAACGGCCGAGCAGTACTTC.